Listed here is a single T cell receptor (beta chain). This entry comes from a study of control samples from healthy donors and cancer patients. Repertoires were generated with immunoSEQ multiplex PCR, while TCRdb's copy carries only in-frame clones and drops some. This sample has 60,000 to 75,000 clones; 75% to 85% occur once, and the top ten carry 4.5% to 7%. The CDR3 is made up of 17 amino acids. The genes are TRBV21-1 and TRBJ2-3; the listed D gene, TRBD1, was not tested against the DNA. TRBV21-1 is marked as a pseudogene. Sequencing was carried out using blood. The sequence derives from a man between 40 and 49 years old in good health. The CDR3 DNA sequence: TGTGCCAGCAGCAACAACCGGGACAGGGGAACCCTAGATACGCAGTATTTT. It specifies CASSNNRDRGTLDTQYF.